This is a list of T cell receptor beta chains from one sample in a study of read filtering for tumor transcriptome and immune sequencing. MiXCR was run by TCRdb on the reads, yielding one entry per CDR3 protein. The data show 40,000 to 50,000 distinct CDR3 sequences, roughly 19% seen once. Specimen: a population of CD138-negative cells sorted from bone marrow. These receptors originate from a donor at least 40 years old with multiple myeloma. The CDR3 runs from the conserved cysteine through the conserved F or W.

j_call,v_call,cdr3_aa
TRBJ2-3,TRBV7-9,CASSFTGGAQYF
TRBJ2-7,TRBV18,CASSPPGVGRGEQYF
TRBJ1-4,TRBV7-9,CASSFIREANEKLFF
TRBJ2-1,TRBV25-1,CASSFPLGDEQFF
TRBJ1-5,TRBV12-3/TRBV12-4,CASSWTADSNQPQHF
TRBJ2-2,TRBV12-3/TRBV12-4,CATPSQGGIGELFF
TRBJ2-7,TRBV12-3/TRBV12-4,CASRISGRTYEQYF
TRBJ2-3,TRBV5-1,CASSLGRDVDTQYF
TRBJ1-1,TRBV5-1,CASSSSPGNTEAFF
TRBJ1-5,TRBV9,CASSVDRGRSPQHF
TRBJ2-2,TRBV4-1,CASSLDSGRNTGELFF
TRBJ2-2,TRBV4-2,CASSQEGGDTTTGELFF
TRBJ2-1,TRBV7-9,CASSFGVGNEQFF
TRBJ2-1,TRBV29-1,CSAGTPYNEQFF
TRBJ1-1,TRBV19,CASTRTGSEAFF
TRBJ1-5,TRBV2,CASRPGFTQPQHF
TRBJ2-3,TRBV7-2,CASSLARTSGISDTQYF
TRBJ1-3,TRBV12-3/TRBV12-4,CASRLGNTIYF
TRBJ2-3,TRBV30,CAWSAFTGDFGGGTDTQYF
TRBJ1-4,TRBV29-1,CSVEEGTSRGGIEKLFF